Reported below is one T cell receptor beta chain. The antigen is not known. Using immunoSEQ multiplex PCR, the repertoire was profiled, and TCRdb retains in-frame clones only, with some absent. The profile covers 8,500 to 14,000 clones, with around four fifths appearing a single time and less than 11% taken by the ten largest. Germline V gene lookup returns CDR1 MNHEY and CDR2 SMNVEV (reference sequence). Trimming cost V 4 bases and J 4 bases; bases outside gene matches: 10. This CDR3 comprises 16 residues. This entry is derived from a study of OX40 agonist ivuxolimab in advanced cancers. In the study overall: Six ivuxolimab dose levels, 0.01 to 10 mg/kg, were given intravenously every 2 weeks. Patients in dose escalation had liver, melanoma, kidney or head and neck cancers. Overall study results and limits: Some nonresponders additionally presented with little normalized T-cell clonal expansion. Clonal expansion among partial responders at 0.1-3.0 mg/kg ranked near the lowest.

The sample was CD4+ or CD8+ T cells sorted from blood, taken in a trial of the OX40 agonist ivuxolimab. The clonotype was recovered from an adult with an advanced solid tumor such as melanoma, head and neck, liver or kidney cancer. V usage is TRBV27 and J usage is TRBJ2-5; 9 bases match TRBD1. Here the CDR3 DNA reads TGTGCCAGCAGTTCACTTTGGGACAGGGTCGGAGAGACCCAGTACTTC. Translation gives CASSSLWDRVGETQYF.